This T cell receptor beta chain was sequenced for a study of CD8 T cells in Susac syndrome. Roughly 0.45 to 1 ug RNA was reverse transcribed with random hexamers. The method of amplification for TCR beta CDR3 was immunoSEQ multiplex PCR, covering 54 Vbeta and 13 Jbeta. One entry per CDR3 protein results from TCRdb running MiXCR on the immunoSEQ multiplex PCR reads. Among hundreds of thousands of distinct CDR3 sequences, just under 95% were seen once, and the ten largest hold around 0.082%. Germline V gene sequence: CDR1 PRHDT, CDR2 FYEKMQ (reference sequence). J was trimmed by 0 bases and V by 5 bases; bases with no gene match: 3. The CDR3 is 15 residues long.

This sequence was found in a human donor with multiple sclerosis. Sequencing used CD4+ T cells from PBMCs. The V gene is TRBV13, the J gene TRBJ2-3; the match to TRBD1 covers 9 bases. CDR3 DNA sequence: TGTGCCAGCAGCCGGACAGGGGCTAGCACAGATACGCAGTATTTT. Translation: CASSRTGASTDTQYF.